Listed here is a single T cell receptor beta chain. Antigen specificity is unknown. Germline V gene lookup returns CDR1 SGHRS and CDR2 YFSETQ. V was trimmed by 0 bases and J by 10 bases, leaving 13 bases between them. CDR3 size: 13 residues. The data originate from a study of cytomegalovirus exposure and HLA in healthy donors. Study-wide findings and caveats: Several V segments, TRBV6-2 and TRBV6-3 among them, could not be told apart and were dropped.

Use of 60 Vbeta and 13 Jbeta primers characterized the PCR. Repertoires were generated with immunoSEQ multiplex PCR, while TCRdb's copy carries only in-frame clones and drops some. This specimen shows 120,000 to 150,000 clones; the ten leading clones hold 1.6%. The sequencing input was PBMCs. The chain employs TRBV5-1 and TRBJ1-1; the D gene is possibly TRBD1 (5 bases). The clonotype comes from a woman between 45 and 60 years old in good health and CMV-seronegative. The CDR3: CASSLASRGVAFF. CDR3 DNA: TGCGCCAGCAGCTTGGCCTCTCGGGGGGTAGCTTTCTTT. The whole variable domain, filled in from reference TRBV5-1 and TRBJ1-1, reads KAGVTQTPRYLIKTRGQQVTLSCSPISGHRSVSWYQQTPGQGLQFLFEYFSETQRNKGNFPGRFSGRQFSNSRSEMNVSTLELGDSALYLCASSLASRGVAFFGQGTRLTVV.